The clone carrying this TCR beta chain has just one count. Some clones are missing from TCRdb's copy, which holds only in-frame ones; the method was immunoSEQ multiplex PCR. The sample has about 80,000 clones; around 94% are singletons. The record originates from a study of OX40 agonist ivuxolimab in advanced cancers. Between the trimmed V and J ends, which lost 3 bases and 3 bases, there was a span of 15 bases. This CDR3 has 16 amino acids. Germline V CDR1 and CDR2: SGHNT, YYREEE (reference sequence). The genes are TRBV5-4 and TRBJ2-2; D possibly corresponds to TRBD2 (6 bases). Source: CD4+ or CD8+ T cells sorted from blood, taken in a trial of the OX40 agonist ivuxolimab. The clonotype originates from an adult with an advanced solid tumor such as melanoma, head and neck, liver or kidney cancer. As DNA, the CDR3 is TGTGCCAGCAGCTCGGGGGACCAAGGGGACACCGGGGAGCTGTTTTTT. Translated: CASSSGDQGDTGELFF. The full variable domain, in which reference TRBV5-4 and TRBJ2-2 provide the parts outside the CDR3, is ETGVTQSPTHLIKTRGQQVTLRCSSQSGHNTVSWYQQALGQGPQFIFQYYREEENGRGNFPPRFSGLQFPNYSSELNVNALELDDSALYLCASSSGDQGDTGELFFGEGSRLTVL.